This TCR beta chain is from a study of memory CD4+ T cells and cytomegalovirus serostatus. Study at large: This sample comes from healthy Belgian adults, under 10 CMV seropositive, roughly 22 seronegative. Study-level results: Each of 65 to 70 CMV-associated TCRbeta sequences occurred in one to five individuals. CMV serostatus prediction reached median AUC around 0.94, or 0.89 with US-trained model. Suggested: most of the CMV-linked TCR signature lies in CD4+ memory cells.

Germline lookup yields CDR1 LGHNA and CDR2 YSLEER. The V end was cut by 4 bases, the J end by 4 bases, with 7 bases between. This CDR3 has 13 amino acids. Concerning this clone itself: What it binds is not known.

The sort gate was single viable CD3+CD4+CD8-CD45RO+ cells for memory CD4+ T cells. The repertoire was sequenced with immunoSEQ multiplex PCR; TCRdb's copy has only in-frame clones and lacks some. The sample lists approximately 52,000 clones, just under 80% seen once, with under 1% in the top ten. The clonotype was recovered from an adult in good health and CMV-seronegative. The rearrangement joins TRBV4-3 to TRBJ1-4; D call uncertain. Material for sequencing was memory CD4+ T cells from blood. In nucleotides, the CDR3 is TGCGCCAGCAGCCGGACGGATAATGAAAAACTGTTTTTT. This translates into CASSRTDNEKLFF.